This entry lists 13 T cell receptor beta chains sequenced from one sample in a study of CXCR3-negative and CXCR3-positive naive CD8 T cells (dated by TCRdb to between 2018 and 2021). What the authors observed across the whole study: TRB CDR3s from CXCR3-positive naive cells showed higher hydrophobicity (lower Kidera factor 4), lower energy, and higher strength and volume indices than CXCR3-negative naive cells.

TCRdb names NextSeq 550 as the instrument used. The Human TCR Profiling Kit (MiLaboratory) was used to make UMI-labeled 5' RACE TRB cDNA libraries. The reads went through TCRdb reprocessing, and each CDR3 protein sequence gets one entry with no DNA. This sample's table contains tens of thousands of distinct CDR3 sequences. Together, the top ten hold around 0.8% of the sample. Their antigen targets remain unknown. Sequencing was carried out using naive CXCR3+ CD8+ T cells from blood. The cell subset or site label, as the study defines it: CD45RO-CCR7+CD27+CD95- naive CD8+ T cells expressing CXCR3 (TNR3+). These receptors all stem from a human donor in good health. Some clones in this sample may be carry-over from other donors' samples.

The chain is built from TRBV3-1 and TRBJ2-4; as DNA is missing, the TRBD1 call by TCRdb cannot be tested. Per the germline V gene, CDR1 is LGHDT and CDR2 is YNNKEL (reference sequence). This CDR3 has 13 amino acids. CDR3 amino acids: CASSHPPKDIQYF.

CDR3 protein: CSVWFMNTEAFF. The chain employs TRBV29-1 and TRBJ1-1. The CDR3 is 12 residues long. Germline V gene data show CDR1 as SQVTM and CDR2 as ANQGSEA.

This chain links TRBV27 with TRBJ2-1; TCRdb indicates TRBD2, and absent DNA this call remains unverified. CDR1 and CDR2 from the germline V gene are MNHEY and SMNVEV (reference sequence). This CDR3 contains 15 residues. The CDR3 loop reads CASSPGPSSYNEQFF.

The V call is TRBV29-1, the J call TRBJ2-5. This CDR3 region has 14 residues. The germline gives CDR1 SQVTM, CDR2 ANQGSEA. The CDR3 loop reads CSVEVVNSQETQYF.

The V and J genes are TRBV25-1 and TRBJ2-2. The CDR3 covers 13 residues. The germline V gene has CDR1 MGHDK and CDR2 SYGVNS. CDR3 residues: CASSSGSTGELFF.

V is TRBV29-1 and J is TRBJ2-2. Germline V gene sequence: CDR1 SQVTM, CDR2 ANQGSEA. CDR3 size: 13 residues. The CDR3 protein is CSVEARNTGELFF.

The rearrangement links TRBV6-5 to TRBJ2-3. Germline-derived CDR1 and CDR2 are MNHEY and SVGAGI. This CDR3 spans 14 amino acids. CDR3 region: CASNSMTSTDTQYF.

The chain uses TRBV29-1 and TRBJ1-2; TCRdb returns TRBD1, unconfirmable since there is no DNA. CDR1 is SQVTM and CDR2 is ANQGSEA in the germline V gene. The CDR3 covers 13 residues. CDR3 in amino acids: CSVEGVMLGVHTF.

This chain's CDR3 is CASSEEGTYNEQFF. The chain carries TRBV6-6 and TRBJ2-1; as DNA is missing, the TRBD2 call by TCRdb cannot be tested. Germline assignment: CDR1 MNHNY and CDR2 SVGAGI (reference sequence). This CDR3 is built from 14 residues.

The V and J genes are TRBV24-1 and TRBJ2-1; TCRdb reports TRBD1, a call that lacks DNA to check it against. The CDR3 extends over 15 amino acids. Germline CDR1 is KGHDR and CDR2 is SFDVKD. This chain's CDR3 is CATSERDSSYNEQFF.

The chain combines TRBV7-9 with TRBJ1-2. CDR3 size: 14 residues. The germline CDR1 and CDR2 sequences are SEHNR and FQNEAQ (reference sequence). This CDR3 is CASSLDLRPYGYTF.

This CDR3 is CASSYRDRSTDTQYF. The chain uses TRBV7-6 and TRBJ2-3; TCRdb outputs TRBD1, but without DNA this stays unchecked. The CDR3 extends over 15 amino acids. Germline V lookup: CDR1 SGHVS, CDR2 FNYEAQ.

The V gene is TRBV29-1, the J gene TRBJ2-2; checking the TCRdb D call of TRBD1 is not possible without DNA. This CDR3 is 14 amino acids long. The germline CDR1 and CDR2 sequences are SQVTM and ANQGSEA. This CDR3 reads CSVEDRGNTGELFF.